The clone carrying this T cell receptor beta chain was counted a few times. Documented treatment: about 20 received Ad26.COV2.S at low or high dose, single or two shots; about 5 received placebo; per-sample allocation not given. Sampling happened 63 days after the first vaccine or placebo injection. Germline CDR1 and CDR2: SGHKS and YYEKEE (reference sequence). This CDR3 spans 16 amino acids. Unmatched junction bases numbered 5, after V lost 2 bases and J lost 2 bases. These data belong to a study of Ad26.COV2.S vaccination and SARS-CoV-2 variants. Study background: Vaccine-arm donor from the placebo-controlled COV1001 Ad26.COV2.S trial.

Measured with immunoSEQ multiplex PCR; TCRdb has only the in-frame clones, and not every one. The sample has roughly 300,000 clones; around 89% are singletons. The chain has TRBV5-5 and TRBJ2-1; 9 bases map to TRBD1. The sequence was obtained from a person aged 18-65 years who received the Ad26.COV2.S COVID-19 vaccine or a placebo. The sample consisted of peripheral blood, taken in a trial of Ad26.COV2.S vaccine versus placebo. CDR3 sequence reads: CASSFDRGFAYNEQFF. The CDR3 nucleotides read TGTGCCAGCAGCTTCGACAGGGGGTTCGCCTACAATGAGCAGTTCTTC.